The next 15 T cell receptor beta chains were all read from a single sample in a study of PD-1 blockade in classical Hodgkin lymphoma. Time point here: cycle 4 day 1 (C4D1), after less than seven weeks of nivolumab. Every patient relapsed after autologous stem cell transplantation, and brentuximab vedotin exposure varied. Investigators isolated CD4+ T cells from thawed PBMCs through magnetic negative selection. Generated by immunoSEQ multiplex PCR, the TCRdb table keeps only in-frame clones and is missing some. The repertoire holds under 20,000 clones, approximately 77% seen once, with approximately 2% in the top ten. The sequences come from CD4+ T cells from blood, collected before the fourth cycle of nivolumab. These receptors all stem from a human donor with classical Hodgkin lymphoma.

CDR3 amino acids: CSAIANYGYTF. The CDR3 nucleotides read TGCAGTGCTATAGCGAACTATGGCTACACCTTC. This chain joins TRBV20-1 and TRBJ1-2, with D hard to call. Germline-derived CDR1 and CDR2 are DFQATT and SNEGSKA (reference sequence). The CDR3 sequence is 11 residues long. Trimming cost V 4 bases and J 2 bases, with 5 bases left between them.

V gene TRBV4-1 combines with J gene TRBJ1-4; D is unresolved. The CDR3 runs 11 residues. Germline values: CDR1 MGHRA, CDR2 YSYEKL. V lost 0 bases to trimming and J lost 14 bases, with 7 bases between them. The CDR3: CASSQDSRLFF. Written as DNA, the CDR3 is TGCGCCAGCAGCCAAGATAGCCGTCTGTTTTTT.

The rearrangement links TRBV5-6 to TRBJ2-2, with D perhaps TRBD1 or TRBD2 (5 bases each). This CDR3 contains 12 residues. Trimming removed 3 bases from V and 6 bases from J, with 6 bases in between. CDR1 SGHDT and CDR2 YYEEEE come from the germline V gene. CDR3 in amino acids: CASSWGSGELFF. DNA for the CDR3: TGTGCCAGCAGCTGGGGGTCCGGGGAGCTGTTTTTT.

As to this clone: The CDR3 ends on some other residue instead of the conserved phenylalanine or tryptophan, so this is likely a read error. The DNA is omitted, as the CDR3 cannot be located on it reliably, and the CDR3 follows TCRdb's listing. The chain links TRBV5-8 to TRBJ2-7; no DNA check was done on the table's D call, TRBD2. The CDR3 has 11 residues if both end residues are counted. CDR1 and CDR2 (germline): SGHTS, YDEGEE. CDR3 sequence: CASSIGTAGGL.

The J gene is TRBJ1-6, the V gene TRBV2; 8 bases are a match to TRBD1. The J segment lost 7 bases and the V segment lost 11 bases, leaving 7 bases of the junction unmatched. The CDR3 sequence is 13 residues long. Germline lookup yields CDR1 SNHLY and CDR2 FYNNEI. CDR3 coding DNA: TGTGCCTCGGACAGGGTGGGAAATTCACCCCTCCACTTT. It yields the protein CASDRVGNSPLHF.

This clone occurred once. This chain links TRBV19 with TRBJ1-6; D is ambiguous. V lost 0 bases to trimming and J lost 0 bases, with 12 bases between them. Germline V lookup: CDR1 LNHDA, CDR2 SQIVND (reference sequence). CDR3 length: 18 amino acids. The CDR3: CASSIDGGRSSYNSPLHF. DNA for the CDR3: TGTGCCAGTAGTATAGATGGTGGCAGGAGCTCCTATAATTCACCCCTCCACTTT.

The CDR3 DNA reads as TGTGCCATCAGTACGGACAGCTCCTACGAGCAGTACTTC. Translating gives CAISTDSSYEQYF. The chain links TRBV10-3 to TRBJ2-7, with TRBD1 as a possible D gene (6 bases). This CDR3 comprises 13 residues. V was trimmed by 5 bases and J by 0 bases, leaving 8 bases between them. The germline CDR1 and CDR2 sequences are ENHRY and SYGVKD.

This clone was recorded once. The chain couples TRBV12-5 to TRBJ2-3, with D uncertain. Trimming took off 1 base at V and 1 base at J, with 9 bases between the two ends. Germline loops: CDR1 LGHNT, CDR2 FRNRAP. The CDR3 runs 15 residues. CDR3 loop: CASGLGGAGTDTQYF. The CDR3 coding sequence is TGTGCTAGTGGTTTGGGAGGCGCCGGCACAGATACGCAGTATTTT.

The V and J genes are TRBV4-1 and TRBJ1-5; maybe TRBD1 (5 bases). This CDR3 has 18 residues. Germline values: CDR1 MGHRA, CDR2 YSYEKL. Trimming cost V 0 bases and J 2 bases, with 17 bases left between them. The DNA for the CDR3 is TGCGCCAGCAGCCAAGATATGGCGTGGCAGGGTCGCAATCAGCCCCAGCATTTT. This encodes CASSQDMAWQGRNQPQHF.

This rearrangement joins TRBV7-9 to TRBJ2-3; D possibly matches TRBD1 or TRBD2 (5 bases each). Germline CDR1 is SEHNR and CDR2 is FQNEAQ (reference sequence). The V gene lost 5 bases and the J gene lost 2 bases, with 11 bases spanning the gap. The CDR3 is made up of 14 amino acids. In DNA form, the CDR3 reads TGTGCCAGCAGCCTCAGGGAGTCCACAGATACGCAGTATTTT. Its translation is CASSLRESTDTQYF.

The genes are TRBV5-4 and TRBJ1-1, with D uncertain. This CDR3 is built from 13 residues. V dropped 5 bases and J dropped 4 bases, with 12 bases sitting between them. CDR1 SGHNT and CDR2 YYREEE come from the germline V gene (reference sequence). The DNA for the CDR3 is TGTGCCAGCAGGTCCTCGTGGGGCACTGAAGCTTTCTTT. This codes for CASRSSWGTEAFF.

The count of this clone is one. CDR3 loop: CASSRRGATYNEQFF. CDR3 DNA: TGTGCCAGCAGCCGGCGGGGGGCTACCTACAATGAGCAGTTCTTC. The chain recombines TRBV27 with TRBJ2-1; 8 bases agree with TRBD2. Germline V lookup: CDR1 MNHEY, CDR2 SMNVEV (reference sequence). Trimming took 6 bases from V and 2 from J; bases not matched to a gene: 6. CDR3 length equals 15 residues.

CDR3 in DNA: TGTGCCAGTAGTATACTCAGGGGGCACGAGCAGTACTTC. This translates into CASSILRGHEQYF. The chain is built from TRBV19 and TRBJ2-7; 8 nucleotides align to TRBD1. Looked up from germline, CDR1 is LNHDA and CDR2 is SQIVND (reference sequence). The V and J ends lost 2 bases and 5 bases, in that order; junction bases with no gene match: 2. The CDR3 has 13 residues. Drawing the rest from reference TRBV19 and TRBJ2-7, the complete variable domain is DGGITQSPKYLFRKEGQNVTLSCEQNLNHDAMYWYRQDPGQGLRLIYYSQIVNDFQKGDIAEGYSVSREKKESFPLTVTSAQKNPTAFYLCASSILRGHEQYFGPGTRLTVT.

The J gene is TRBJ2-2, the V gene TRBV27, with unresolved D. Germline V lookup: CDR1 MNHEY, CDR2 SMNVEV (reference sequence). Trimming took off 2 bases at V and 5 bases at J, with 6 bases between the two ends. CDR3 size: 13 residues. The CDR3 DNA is TGTGCCAGCAGTTTACTTCTTACCGGGGAGCTGTTTTTT. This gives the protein CASSLLLTGELFF.

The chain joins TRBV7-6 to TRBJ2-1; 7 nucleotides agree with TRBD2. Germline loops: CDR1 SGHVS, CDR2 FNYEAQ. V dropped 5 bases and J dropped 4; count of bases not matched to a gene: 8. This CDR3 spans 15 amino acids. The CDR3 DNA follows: TGTGCCAGCAGCCTCTATGGGGGGGAATACAATGAGCAGTTCTTC. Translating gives CASSLYGGEYNEQFF.